This T cell receptor (beta chain) was sequenced during a study of OX40 agonist ivuxolimab in advanced cancers. A note on the overall study: Ivuxolimab, which targeted the costimulatory receptor OX40 (CD134), was an agonistic, fully human IgG2 monoclonal antibody. Intravenous ivuxolimab was administered to patients every 2 weeks at six dose levels: 0.01, 0.1, 0.3, 1.5, 3 and 10 mg/kg. Of the roughly 54 patients in dose escalation, 19 had hepatocellular carcinoma, approximately 15 had melanoma, 9 had renal cell carcinoma and 9 had head and neck cancer. In the dose-escalation cohort, around four fifths of patients were male, and the mean age was 60 years with a range of about 23 to 79. Prior anti-PD-1, anti-PD-L1 or anti-CTLA-4 therapy was permitted, and approximately 39% of dose-escalation patients had received checkpoint inhibitors. Three dose-escalation patients achieved partial responses, one with hepatocellular carcinoma and two with cutaneous melanoma. Peripheral TCRbeta sequencing aimed to test whether ivuxolimab altered TCR sequence diversity and caused clonal T-cell expansion. The monotherapy dose-escalation portion (N = 52 patients) of the phase I ivuxolimab trial is reported in the paper. What the study reported, not specific to this receptor: In the 0.1-3.0 mg/kg groups, partial responders had among the lowest normalized peripheral clonal expansion, particularly in CD8+ T cells. The antigen specificity of the peripheral T cells that underwent clonal expansion was not determined. After ivuxolimab, more expanded clones were found on average in CD8+ T cells than in CD4+ T cells. At doses of 0.1 to 3.0 mg/kg, clonal expansion of both CD4+ and CD8+ T cells in blood was seen between baseline and week 6. Low levels of normalized T-cell clonal expansion were also seen in some nonresponding patients.

This clone was detected only once. Its antigen target is currently unknown. Per-base qualities were not stored, and no clone one base away is much larger. To sequence the TCRbeta CDR3 region, genomic DNA was isolated from the sorted cells. The immunoSEQ Assay was used to sequence the TCRbeta CDR3 regions. As stored in TCRdb, this immuneACCESS dataset retains in-frame rearrangements with V and J assigned. A fraction of the clones does not appear; measured against another copy, unresolved V genes explain less than half of the discrepancy, and the remainder lacks a known reason. The sample table records about 62,000 clones; roughly four fifths of these occur just once. The ten largest clones represent less than 1.2% of the sample. Trimming takes 4 bases off V and 2 bases off J; junction bases not matched to a gene: 6. The CDR3 sequence holds 16 residues, the cysteine and phenylalanine included. The sequence is cut down to CDR3 DNA, 48 bases in frame from base 1. CDR1 SGHTA and CDR2 FQGNSA were looked up in the germline V gene.

The trial excluded patients who had a history of autoimmune disease or were on systemic immunosuppression. Peripheral blood for TCR sequencing was collected from all dose cohorts at baseline, on cycle 4 day 1, and on cycle 7 day 1. Samples came from an open-label, multicenter, first-in-human phase I dose-escalation trial of ivuxolimab. Adults with locally advanced or metastatic melanoma, renal cell, hepatocellular, or head and neck squamous cell carcinoma were enrolled in the trial. Before TCR sequencing, CD4+ T cells and CD8+ T cells were sorted from peripheral blood as separate populations. This sequence uses TRBV7-2 and TRBJ2-5, with 11 bases aligning to TRBD1. This sequence was found in an adult with an advanced solid tumor such as melanoma, head and neck, liver or kidney cancer. The sequenced sample was CD4+ or CD8+ T cells sorted from blood, obtained in a trial of the OX40 agonist ivuxolimab. The CDR3 protein sequence reads: CASSSTGTGGQETQYF. The nucleotide sequence reads as follows: TGTGCCAGCAGCTCAACAGGGACAGGGGGGCAAGAGACCCAGTACTTC.